The T cell receptor (beta chain) described here comes from a study of PD-L1 blockade in urothelial cancer (dated by TCRdb to the late 2010s). About the investigation overall: Therapy was started around 2014 for all patients, and atezolizumab 1,200 mg was administered intravenously every 3 weeks. TCR sequencing covered pretreatment tumor samples and matched, serially collected peripheral blood taken before and after atezolizumab treatment. Blood samples were analyzed 3 weeks after the start of treatment (second dose) and 6 weeks after the start of treatment. An ECOG performance status of 0 or 1 was recorded for the patients, and 0 to 3 prior chemotherapy regimens had been received by the patients. Whole exome sequencing and RNA sequencing of pretreatment tumors were performed alongside TCR sequencing in the same patients. Durable clinical benefit meant progression-free survival longer than 6 months, and TCR features were also tested against progression-free and overall survival. About nine tenths of the roughly 29 patients were identified as males with urothelial cancer of bladder origin, and a prior smoking history was reported by 18 of 29 patients. Somatic, immune and clinical correlates of response to PD-L1 blockade with atezolizumab in urothelial cancer were the focus of an exploratory multi-omic analysis. Blood samples yielded a median of around 150,000 T cells and roughly 83,000 unique TCRs, with median clonality about 0.08. Approximately 29 patients had pretreatment blood TCR-seq, around 25 had at least one posttreatment blood collection, and around 25 had tumor TCR-seq. Some ten patients reached durable clinical benefit, while 20 patients did not. The investigation overall reported the following: A pretreatment peripheral blood TCR clonality below the median was linked to improved progression-free and overall survival. At 3 weeks after the start of treatment, tumor-associated TCR clones in peripheral blood had expanded more in patients with durable benefit (n ≈ 22, p = 0.022). Because the sample size was small (n ≈ 27) and many exploratory analyses were performed, the results are intended to be hypothesis-generating.

Taken with the paper, the label for time point translates to: peripheral blood 6 weeks after treatment start. A cohort of 25 to 30 patients with locally advanced or metastatic urothelial carcinoma, treated at Memorial Sloan Kettering on a trial protocol, was included. Peripheral blood mononuclear cells were collected from each patient pretreatment and during treatment, giving between 1 and 8 total time points per patient. The Qiagen DNeasy Blood extraction kit was used to purify genomic DNA from total PBMCs and from tumor samples. PBMCs were collected pretreatment and during treatment and were isolated and stored as previously described. Each PCR received spiked-in synthetic TCR analog templates so that absolute template abundance could be estimated from read counts. The immunoSEQ assay used bias-controlled V and J gene primers to amplify TCRbeta CDR3 regions from genomic DNA. Sequencing of rearranged TCRbeta segments was performed at approximately 20X coverage. Regarding the original processing steps: Sequencing errors were corrected by clustering, and CDR3s were annotated against IMGT so that V, D and J genes could be assigned. Downstream analyses used only productive TCRbeta rearrangements and left out out-of-frame or stop-codon sequences. Clonality was calculated as one minus the Shannon entropy normalized by the log of the number of unique productive sequences. Fisher's exact test with Benjamini-Hochberg correction, at a threshold of adjusted p below 0.01, was used to find clones that differed between time points or between blood and tumor. The clones in this table, taken by TCRdb from immuneACCESS, are in-frame only. Not every clone is retained; where verified, under half of the shortfall comes from an unresolved V gene, and the cause of the rest is unknown. D and trimming come from the DNA, and the V and J calls and clone size come from that table. In this sample the table shows around 110,000 clones, more than 85% of which occur a single time. Clones ranked in the top ten supply around 1.7% of the sample.

In regard to this clone: This clone's antigen is unknown. No much larger clone is present one base from it, and per-base qualities are unavailable.

The CDR3, cysteine through phenylalanine, is 14 amino acids long. Just CDR3 DNA is preserved here, 42 bases in frame from base 1. Based on the germline V gene, the CDR1 and CDR2 sequences are SNHLY and FYNNEI. V is trimmed back by 7 bases and J by 0 bases, and the junction contains 5 bases that no gene match accounts for. The specimen was PBMCs, collected around atezolizumab (anti-PD-L1) treatment. The TCR originated in a man in his 60s with urothelial cancer. The chain employs TRBV2 and TRBJ2-7, and 8 junctional nucleotides match TRBD1. The DNA sequence reads TGTGCCAGCACTACCGGGACAGGCTCCTACGAGCAGTACTTC. Its translation is CASTTGTGSYEQYF.